This T cell receptor beta chain was found in a study of blood T cell repertoires in COVID-19. The CDR3 has 16 amino acids. Per germline, CDR1 LNHDA and CDR2 SQIVND (reference sequence). Trimming removed 2 bases from V and 2 bases from J; junction bases left unmatched: 5. The table came from immunoSEQ multiplex PCR; TCRdb's copy has only in-frame clones and leaves some out. The sample shows 55,000 to 65,000 clones, approximately 83% of them seen only once. The chain combines TRBV19 with TRBJ2-1; 8 bases match TRBD1. This TCR was sampled from an elderly woman with acute or convalescent COVID-19. The sequenced sample was peripheral blood. CDR3 sequence reads: CASSIPDRGPYNEQFF. In DNA form, the CDR3 reads TGTGCCAGTAGTATACCAGACAGGGGACCCTACAATGAGCAGTTCTTC.